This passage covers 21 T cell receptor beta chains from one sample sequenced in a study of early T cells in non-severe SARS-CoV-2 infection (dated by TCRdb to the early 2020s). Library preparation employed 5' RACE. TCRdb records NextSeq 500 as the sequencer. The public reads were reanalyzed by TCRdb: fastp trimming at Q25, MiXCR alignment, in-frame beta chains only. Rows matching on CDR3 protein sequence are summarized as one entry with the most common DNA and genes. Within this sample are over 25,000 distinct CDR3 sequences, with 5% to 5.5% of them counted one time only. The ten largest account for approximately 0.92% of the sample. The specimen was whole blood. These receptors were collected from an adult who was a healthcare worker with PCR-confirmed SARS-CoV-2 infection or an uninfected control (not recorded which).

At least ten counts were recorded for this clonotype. The CDR3 DNA follows: TGTGCCAGCAGGTCCGTCGGGAGGAGCTCCTACAATGAGCAGTTCTTC. This sequence encodes CASRSVGRSSYNEQFF. J is TRBJ2-1 and V is TRBV6-6; 7 positions match TRBD2. With V trimmed by 6 bases and J by 0 bases, 8 bases remained unmatched. Per the germline V gene, CDR1 is MNHNY and CDR2 is SVGAGI (reference sequence). CDR3 length equals 16 residues.

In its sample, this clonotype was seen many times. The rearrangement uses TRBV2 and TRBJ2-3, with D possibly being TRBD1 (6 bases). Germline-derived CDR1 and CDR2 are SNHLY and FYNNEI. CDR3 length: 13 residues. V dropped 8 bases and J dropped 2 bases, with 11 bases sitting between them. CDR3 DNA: TGTGCCAGCGGCGGACAGCTCACAGATACGCAGTATTTT. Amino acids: CASGGQLTDTQYF.

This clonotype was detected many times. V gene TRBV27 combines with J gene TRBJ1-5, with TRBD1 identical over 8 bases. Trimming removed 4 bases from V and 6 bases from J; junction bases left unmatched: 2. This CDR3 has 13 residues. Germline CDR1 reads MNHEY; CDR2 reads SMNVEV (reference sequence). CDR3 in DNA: TGTGCCAGCAGTTGGACAGGGCGTCAGCCCCAGCATTTT. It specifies CASSWTGRQPQHF.

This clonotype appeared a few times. Here the CDR3 reads CSAVVEVQNEQFF. The CDR3 nucleotides read TGCAGTGCTGTAGTAGAAGTTCAAAATGAGCAGTTCTTC. The rearrangement joins TRBV20-1 to TRBJ2-1, with unresolved D. Germline V CDR1 and CDR2: DFQATT, SNEGSKA (reference sequence). The length of the CDR3 is 13 residues. The V gene lost 5 bases and the J gene lost 7 bases, with 15 bases spanning the gap.

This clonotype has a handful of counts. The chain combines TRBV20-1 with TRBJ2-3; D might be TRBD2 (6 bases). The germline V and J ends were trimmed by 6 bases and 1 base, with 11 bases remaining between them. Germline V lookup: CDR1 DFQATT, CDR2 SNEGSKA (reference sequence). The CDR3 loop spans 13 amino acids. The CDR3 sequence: CSAGGSGTDTQYF. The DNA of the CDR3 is TGCAGTGCCGGGGGTTCTGGCACAGATACGCAGTATTTT.

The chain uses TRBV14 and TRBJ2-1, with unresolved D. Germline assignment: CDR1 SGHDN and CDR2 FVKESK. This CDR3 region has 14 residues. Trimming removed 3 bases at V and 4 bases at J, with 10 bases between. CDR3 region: CASSQRTDYNEQFF. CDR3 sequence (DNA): TGTGCCAGCAGCCAGCGGACGGATTACAATGAGCAGTTCTTC.

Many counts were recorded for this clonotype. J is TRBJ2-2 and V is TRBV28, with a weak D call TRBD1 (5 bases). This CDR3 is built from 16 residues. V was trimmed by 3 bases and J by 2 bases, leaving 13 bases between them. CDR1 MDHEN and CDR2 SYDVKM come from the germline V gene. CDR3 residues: CASSFWQGFNTGELFF. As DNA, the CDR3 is TGTGCCAGCAGTTTCTGGCAGGGTTTCAACACCGGGGAGCTGTTTTTT.

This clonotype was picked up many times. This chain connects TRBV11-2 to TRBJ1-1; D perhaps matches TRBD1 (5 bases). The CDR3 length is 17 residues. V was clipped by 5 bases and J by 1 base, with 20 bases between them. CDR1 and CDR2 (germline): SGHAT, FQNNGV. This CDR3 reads CASSPSWSGRGNTEAFF. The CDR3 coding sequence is TGTGCCAGCAGCCCTTCCTGGTCAGGGAGAGGGAACACTGAAGCTTTCTTT. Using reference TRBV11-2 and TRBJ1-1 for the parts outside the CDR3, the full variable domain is EAGVAQSPRYKIIEKRQSVAFWCNPISGHATLYWYQQILGQGPKLLIQFQNNGVVDDSQLPKDRFSAERLKGVDSTLKIQPAKLEDSAVYLCASSPSWSGRGNTEAFFGQGTRLTVV.

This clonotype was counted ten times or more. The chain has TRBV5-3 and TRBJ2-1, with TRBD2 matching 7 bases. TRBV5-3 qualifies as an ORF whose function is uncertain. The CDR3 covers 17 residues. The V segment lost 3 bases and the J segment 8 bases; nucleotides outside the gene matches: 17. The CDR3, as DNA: TGTGCCAGAAGCTCCATAGCAATAGCAGAAGGGAGGGATGAGCAGTTCTTC. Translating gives CARSSIAIAEGRDEQFF.

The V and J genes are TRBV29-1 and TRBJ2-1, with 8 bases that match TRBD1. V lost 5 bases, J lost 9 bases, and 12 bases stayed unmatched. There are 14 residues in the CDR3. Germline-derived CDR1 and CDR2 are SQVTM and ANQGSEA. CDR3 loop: CSVLRQGTAFEQFF. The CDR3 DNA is TGCAGCGTTCTTCGACAGGGGACGGCTTTTGAGCAGTTCTTC.

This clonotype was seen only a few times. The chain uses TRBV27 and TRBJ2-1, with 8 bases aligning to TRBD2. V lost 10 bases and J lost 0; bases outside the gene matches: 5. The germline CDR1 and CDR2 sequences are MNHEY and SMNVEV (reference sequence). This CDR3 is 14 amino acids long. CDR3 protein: CATGRVSSYNEQFF. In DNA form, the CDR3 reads TGTGCCACCGGGAGGGTCAGCTCCTACAATGAGCAGTTCTTC.

This CDR3 reads CASSLVATGDSPLHF. The CDR3 DNA follows: TGTGCCAGCAGCTTAGTTGCAACAGGGGATTCACCCCTCCACTTT. The chain combines TRBV7-2 with TRBJ1-6, with 7 nucleotides matching TRBD1. The CDR3 spans 15 residues. CDR1 and CDR2 (germline): SGHTA, FQGNSA. J was trimmed by 8 bases and V by 1 base; bases with no gene match: 5.

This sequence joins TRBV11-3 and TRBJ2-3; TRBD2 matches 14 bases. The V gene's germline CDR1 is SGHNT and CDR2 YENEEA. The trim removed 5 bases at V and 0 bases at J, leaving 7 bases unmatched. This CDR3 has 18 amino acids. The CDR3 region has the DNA TGTGCCAGCAGCCCCGGACTAGCGGGGGGCCCTAGCACAGATACGCAGTATTTT. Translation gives CASSPGLAGGPSTDTQYF.

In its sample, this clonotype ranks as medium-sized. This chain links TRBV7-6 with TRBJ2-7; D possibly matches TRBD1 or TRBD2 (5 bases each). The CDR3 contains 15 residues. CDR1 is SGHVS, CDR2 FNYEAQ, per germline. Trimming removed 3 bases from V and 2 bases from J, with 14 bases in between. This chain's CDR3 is CASSFNQGPTYEQYF. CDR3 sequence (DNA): TGTGCCAGCAGCTTTAATCAGGGACCCACCTACGAGCAGTACTTC.

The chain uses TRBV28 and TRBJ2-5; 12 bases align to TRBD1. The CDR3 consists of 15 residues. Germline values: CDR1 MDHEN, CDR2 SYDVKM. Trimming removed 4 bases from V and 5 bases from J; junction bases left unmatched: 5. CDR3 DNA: TGTGCCAGCAGTTCTGGGACAGGGGGCACGGAGACCCAGTACTTC. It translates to CASSSGTGGTETQYF.

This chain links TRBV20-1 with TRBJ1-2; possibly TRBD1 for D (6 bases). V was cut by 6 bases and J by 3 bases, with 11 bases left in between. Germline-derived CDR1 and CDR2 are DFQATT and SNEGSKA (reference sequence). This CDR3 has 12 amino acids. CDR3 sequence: CSAKGGDYGYTF. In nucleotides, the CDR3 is TGCAGTGCCAAGGGGGGGGACTATGGCTACACCTTC.

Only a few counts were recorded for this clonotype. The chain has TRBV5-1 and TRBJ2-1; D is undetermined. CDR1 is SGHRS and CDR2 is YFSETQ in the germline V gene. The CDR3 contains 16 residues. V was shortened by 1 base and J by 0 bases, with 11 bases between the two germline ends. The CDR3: CASSLRADLSYNEQFF. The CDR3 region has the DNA TGCGCCAGCAGCTTGAGGGCGGACCTCTCCTACAATGAGCAGTTCTTC.

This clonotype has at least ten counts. This CDR3 is CASTYLKAGTANIQYF. The CDR3 region has the DNA TGTGCCAGCACCTATCTAAAAGCAGGGACAGCAAACATTCAGTACTTC. The rearrangement uses TRBV7-9 and TRBJ2-4; 7 nucleotides agree with TRBD1. Germline trimming cut 7 bases from V and 6 bases from J; bases unmatched to any gene: 15. The CDR3 length is 16 residues. The V gene's germline CDR1 is SEHNR and CDR2 FQNEAQ (reference sequence).

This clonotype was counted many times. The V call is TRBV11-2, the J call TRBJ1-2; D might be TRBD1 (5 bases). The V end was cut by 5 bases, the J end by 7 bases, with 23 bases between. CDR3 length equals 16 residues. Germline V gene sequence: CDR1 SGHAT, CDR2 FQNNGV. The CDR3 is CASSPPATAGVGGYTF. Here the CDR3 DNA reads TGTGCCAGCAGCCCCCCGGCGACAGCAGGAGTAGGTGGCTACACCTTC.

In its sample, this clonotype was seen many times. CDR3 bases: TGTGCCTGGAGTGTATTCGGCAGGGGGCAGTACTTC. Residues: CAWSVFGRGQYF. The chain employs TRBV30 and TRBJ2-7; tentative D call: TRBD1 (6 bases). CDR1 is GTSNPN and CDR2 is SVGIG in the germline V gene (reference sequence). This CDR3 is built from 12 residues. Trimming pared 0 bases from V and 9 bases from J, leaving 12 bases between.

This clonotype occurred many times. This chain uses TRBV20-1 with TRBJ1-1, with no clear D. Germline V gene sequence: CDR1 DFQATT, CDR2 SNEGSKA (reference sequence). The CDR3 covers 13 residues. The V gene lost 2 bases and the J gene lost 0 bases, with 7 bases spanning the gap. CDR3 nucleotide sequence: TGCAGTGCTAGAAGGACCATGAACACTGAAGCTTTCTTT. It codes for CSARRTMNTEAFF.